A single sample gave rise to the 11 T cell receptor beta chains below, sequenced in a study of T cell responses to AZD1222 COVID-19 vaccine. Assay: immunoSEQ multiplex PCR; the TCRdb copy retains only in-frame clones and omits some. The sample lists fewer than 120,000 clones, about 87% occurring once. The starting material was peripheral blood, obtained on day 0 of AZD1222 vaccination. The receptors were gathered from an adult in good health.

CDR3 region: CATQTDPGETQYF. The CDR3 nucleotides read TGCGCCACGCAAACGGATCCGGGAGAGACCCAGTACTTC. The rearrangement links TRBV10-2 to TRBJ2-5; D is ambiguous. Germline V CDR1 and CDR2: WSHSY, SAAADI. The CDR3 is 13 residues long. V lost 10 bases and J lost 4, with 16 bases in between.

This chain joins TRBV4-2 and TRBJ1-1; D unresolved. The CDR3 contains 14 residues. Trimming cost V 0 bases and J 8 bases, with 13 bases left between them. CDR1 LGHNA and CDR2 YNFKEQ come from the germline V gene. CDR3 region: CASSQDRMPGEAFF. DNA of the CDR3: TGTGCCAGCAGCCAAGATCGGATGCCGGGAGAAGCTTTCTTT.

The gene calls are TRBV10-2 and TRBJ2-7; TRBD2 matches 7 bases. Per germline, CDR1 WSHSY and CDR2 SAAADI. The length of the CDR3 is 13 residues. The V gene end was trimmed by 8 bases and the J gene end by 2 bases; junction bases not matched to a gene: 6. This CDR3 is CASGSSGTYEQYF. The CDR3 nucleotides read TGCGCCAGCGGCTCTAGCGGAACCTACGAGCAGTACTTC.

This chain joins TRBV4-1 and TRBJ2-4; tentatively, D is TRBD1 or TRBD2 (5 bases each). This CDR3 region has 16 residues. Germline V gene lookup returns CDR1 MGHRA and CDR2 YSYEKL. The V gene lost 1 base and the J gene lost 0 bases, with 10 bases spanning the gap. As DNA, the CDR3 is TGCGCCAGCAGCCAAGTGGGGACGGTAGCCAAAAACATTCAGTACTTC. Translation: CASSQVGTVAKNIQYF.

The chain has TRBV7-8 and TRBJ2-1, with 9 bases aligning to TRBD2. V lost 4 bases, J lost 5 bases, and 9 bases stayed unmatched. Per germline, CDR1 SGHVS and CDR2 FQNEAQ. The CDR3 is 16 amino acids. CDR3 amino acids: CASSSLAGARNNEQFF. The CDR3 DNA follows: TGTGCCAGCAGCTCCTTAGCGGGAGCGAGGAACAATGAGCAGTTCTTC. Looking up the rest from reference TRBV7-8 and TRBJ2-1 gives the full variable domain: GAGVSQSPRYKVAKRGQDVALRCDPISGHVSLFWYQQALGQGPEFLTYFQNEAQLDKSGLPSDRFFAERPEGSVSTLKIQRTQQEDSAVYLCASSSLAGARNNEQFFGPGTRLTVL.

V usage is TRBV7-9 and J usage is TRBJ2-7; D call uncertain. Germline V CDR1 and CDR2: SEHNR, FQNEAQ (reference sequence). This CDR3 comprises 12 residues. Trimming stripped 1 base from V and 3 bases from J, with 4 bases between. CDR3 DNA sequence: TGTGCCAGCAGCTTAGACAACTACGAGCAGTACTTC. Amino acid sequence: CASSLDNYEQYF.

The chain is built from TRBV4-1 and TRBJ1-4, with D unclear. Trimming cost V 1 base and J 6 bases, with 12 bases left between them. The CDR3 is 15 residues long. CDR1 and CDR2 from the germline V gene are MGHRA and YSYEKL. The CDR3 bases are TGCGCCAGCAGCCAAGGTCAGACTGCCTATGAAAAACTGTTTTTT. The encoded protein is CASSQGQTAYEKLFF.

The chain joins TRBV19 to TRBJ2-5; TRBD1 matches at 8 bases. Germline assignment: CDR1 LNHDA and CDR2 SQIVND (reference sequence). The V and J ends lost 2 bases and 10 bases, in that order; junction bases with no gene match: 15. The CDR3 totals 16 residues. The CDR3 loop reads CASSIPGSPGGRGQYF. The CDR3 nucleotides are TGTGCCAGTAGTATACCCGGCAGTCCAGGGGGCCGGGGCCAGTACTTC.

The chain recombines TRBV3-1 (or the pseudogene TRBV3-2) with TRBJ1-2; 12 bases line up with TRBD1. Germline V gene sequence: CDR1 LGHDT, CDR2 YNNKEL (reference sequence). The V and J ends lost 4 bases and 4 bases, in that order; junction bases with no gene match: 7. This CDR3 is built from 16 residues. The CDR3 loop reads CASSRSGTGGSYGYTF. Written as DNA, the CDR3 is TGTGCCAGCAGCCGCAGTGGGACAGGGGGCTCCTATGGCTACACCTTC.

The chain couples TRBV7-9 to TRBJ2-3; 9 positions match TRBD2. Unmatched junction bases numbered 6, after V lost 5 bases and J lost 0 bases. In germline, CDR1 is SEHNR, CDR2 FQNEAQ (reference sequence). The length of the CDR3 is 16 residues. The CDR3 is CASSTIAGASTDTQYF. CDR3 DNA: TGTGCCAGCAGCACCATAGCGGGAGCTAGCACAGATACGCAGTATTTT. The whole variable domain, filled in from reference TRBV7-9 and TRBJ2-3, reads DTGVSQNPRHKITKRGQNVTFRCDPISEHNRLYWYRQTLGQGPEFLTYFQNEAQLEKSRLLSDRFSAERPKGSFSTLEIQRTEQGDSAMYLCASSTIAGASTDTQYFGPGTRLTVL.

This clone was seen only once. The rearrangement links TRBV5-6 to TRBJ1-6; no clear D. Trimming removed 4 bases from V and 0 bases from J, with 8 bases in between. Germline V gene sequence: CDR1 SGHDT, CDR2 YYEEEE. The CDR3 is made up of 15 amino acids. CDR3 loop: CASSRESSYNSPLHF. The CDR3 region has the DNA TGTGCCAGCAGCAGGGAGAGCTCCTATAATTCACCCCTCCACTTT.